This TCR beta chain emerged from a study of blood T cell repertoires in COVID-19. Sequencing used immunoSEQ multiplex PCR; TCRdb keeps in-frame clones, though not all of them. The table shows about 230,000 clones, with around 80% occurring only once. The TCR originated in a man aged 55 to 70 who had recovered from COVID-19. What was sequenced was PBMCs or T cells enriched from blood (not recorded which).

Written as DNA, the CDR3 is TGTGCCAGCTCACTCGGGACAGGGAACACTGAAGCTTTCTTT. Translating it yields CASSLGTGNTEAFF. The J gene is TRBJ1-1, the V gene TRBV18; TRBD1 matches 8 bases. V dropped 4 bases and J dropped 1; count of bases not matched to a gene: 2. CDR1 and CDR2 from the germline V gene are KGHSH and LQKENI. The CDR3 contains 14 residues.